This TCR beta chain came from a study of shared clonotypes between healthy human individuals (dated by TCRdb to about 2020). About the investigation overall: A couple of women and a few men aged 18 to 49 years were included in the cohort. For each donor, CD4 naive and CD4 memory were each run on three plates, CD8 naive on two plates, and CD8 memory on one plate. The study deeply sequenced blood TCR repertoires of roughly five healthy adults to estimate repertoire size and the extent of clonotype sharing between individuals. Different laboratories and diverse techniques were used to prepare libraries and sequence TCR repertoires, to increase sequencing depth and limit assay-specific biases. Each donor's leukapheresis produced roughly between roughly 0.85 and 9 billion PBMCs.

After removal of 7 bases from V and 4 bases from J, the junction retains 9 bases not matched to a gene. From cysteine to phenylalanine, the CDR3 is 14 amino acids long. The DNA shown is the 42-base CDR3, in frame from base 1. The germline V gene (reference sequence) specifies MNHEY as CDR1 and SMNVEV as CDR2. With regard to this clone: Its antigen specificity is not known. No much larger clone exists at a distance of one base, and base qualities are not known.

Using the deep immunoSEQ assay, TCR CDR3 regions were amplified from genomic DNA by multiplex PCR. Extracted genomic DNA from each cell subset was distributed evenly across all wells of several immunoSEQ 96-well plates, and each plate was treated as a replicate. For sorted subsets, approximately 210 ng genomic DNA, equal to 25,000 to 35,000 T cell genomes, was loaded into each replicate PCR. Purified libraries were quantified with a Qubit 3.0 fluorometer, sized on a Bioanalyzer 2100, and re-quantified with the KAPA Library Quantification kit. Every immunoSEQ 96-well plate was sequenced on a dedicated single-read 150-cycle Illumina NextSeq 550 flow cell. Under the source paper's analysis protocol: Because only junctional sequences without quality scores were contained in the immunoSEQ output, filtering matching that applied to full-length reads could not be performed. To assign V/J genes and CDR3, sequences were annotated using PyIR, a Python wrapper for IgBLAST v1.9, with IMGT germline references. Reads were removed for weak V/J assignments (E-value above 1e-6), missing CDR3, stop codons, out-of-frame junctions, or ambiguous translated residues. A V3J clonotype was defined by an identical inferred V gene, J gene, and CDR3 amino acid sequence. The percentage overlap between two repertoires was calculated by dividing the number of shared unique clonotypes by the size of the smaller repertoire. Richness of each repertoire was evaluated using RTK rarefaction, the Chao1 estimator, and Recon v2.1 estimates of unobserved clonotypes. Generation probabilities for all TCRbeta clonotypes obtained by the gDNA method from several donors were computed using OLGA. TCRdb limited this immuneACCESS table to in-frame rearrangements with V and J called. A share of clones is missing; checked studies link under half to unresolved V genes, and the rest is unexplained. V, J and clone size reflect that table, while D and trimming were determined from the DNA. This sample comprises fewer than 1 million clones, 95% to 97% of them detected only once. The ten largest clones represent around 0.21% of the sample.

CD8 naive samples consisted of CD45RO-negative cells that were positively selected for CCR7, yielding a CD45RA+CCR7+ population without TemRA cells. The donors were healthy, HIV-negative adults who had no recently reported acute infections or vaccinations. Every donor was a Caucasian adult residing in Nashville, Tennessee, USA. After blood collection by leukapheresis, PBMCs were isolated using Ficoll-Histopaque density gradient centrifugation and then cryopreserved in the vapor phase of liquid nitrogen. Analytical flow cytometry was used to check the purity and quantity of every magnetically sorted T cell population. Each sorted fraction had its genomic DNA isolated and then quantified by UV absorbance on a Nanodrop 2000c. The paper's findings and limits, for the study overall: Naive subsets generally had larger estimated clonotype richness than memory subsets. When a handful of donors were compared, the shared fraction of clonotypes was around 5% for naive CD4, approximately 3.5% for naive CD8, 2% to 2.5% for memory CD4, and 0.4% for memory CD8. Incomplete sequencing was indicated by rarefaction of sorted-subset datasets, despite the large sequencing depth. Compared with non-shared clonotypes, clonotypes shared by all four sorted-subset donors had higher generation probabilities. Sampling was restricted to blood, and TCR repertoires in tissue are likely to differ from TCR repertoires in blood. The small number of donors limited the genetic and exposure-history diversity represented. Based on pairwise subsampling, the degree of clonotype sharing among donors was expected to be affected by sequencing depth.

The source material was naive CD8+ T cells sorted from blood. The cell subset or site label corresponds to: CD45RA+CCR7+. The receptor comes from a man aged 25-40 years in good health. The sequence links TRBV27 to TRBJ2-7; 8 bases in the middle match TRBD2. Read as DNA, the sequence is TGTGCCAGCACCTCCAGCGGGAGTGGGTACGAGCAGTACTTC. Its coded protein is CASTSSGSGYEQYF.